A single T cell receptor (beta chain) is shown here with its context. What it recognizes is unknown. As for time point: pretreatment peripheral blood. Synthetic spike-ins, TCR analog templates, were added into each PCR. Only in-frame clones appear in the TCRdb table, and some are missing; sequencing was by immunoSEQ multiplex PCR. The sample includes fewer than 45,000 clones, approximately 90% seen only once; the top ten take 20% to 30%. The data originate from a study of PD-L1 blockade in urothelial cancer. Looking at the study overall: Prior chemotherapy ranged from 0 to 3 regimens per patient. At 6 weeks and at 3 weeks (second dose) after treatment start, blood was analyzed. Study conclusions and caveats: More expansion of tumor-associated blood clones, seen at 3 weeks, marked durable-benefit patients.

Per germline, CDR1 SGHTA and CDR2 FQGNSA. This CDR3 contains 14 residues. V shed 5 bases and J shed 4 bases, with 12 bases lying between them. The chain has TRBV7-2 and TRBJ1-3, with TRBD1 as a possible D gene (6 bases). This TCR derives from a donor older than 35 with urothelial cancer. The material sequenced was PBMCs, taken around atezolizumab (anti-PD-L1) treatment. For the CDR3, the DNA is TGTGCCAGCAGCCACGGGGGGGGCGGAAACACCATATATTTT. Translation: CASSHGGGGNTIYF.